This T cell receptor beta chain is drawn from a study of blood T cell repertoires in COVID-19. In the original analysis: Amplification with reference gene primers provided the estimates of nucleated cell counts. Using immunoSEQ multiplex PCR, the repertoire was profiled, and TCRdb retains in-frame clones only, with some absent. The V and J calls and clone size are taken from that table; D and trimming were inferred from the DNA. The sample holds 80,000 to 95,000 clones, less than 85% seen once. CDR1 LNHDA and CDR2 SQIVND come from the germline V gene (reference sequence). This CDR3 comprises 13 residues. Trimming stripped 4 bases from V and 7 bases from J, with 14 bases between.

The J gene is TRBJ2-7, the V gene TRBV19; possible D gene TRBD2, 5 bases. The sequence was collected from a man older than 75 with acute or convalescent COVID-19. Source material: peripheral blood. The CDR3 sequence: CASSSGWGGEQYF. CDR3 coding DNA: TGTGCCAGTAGTAGCGGGTGGGGTGGGGAGCAGTACTTC.